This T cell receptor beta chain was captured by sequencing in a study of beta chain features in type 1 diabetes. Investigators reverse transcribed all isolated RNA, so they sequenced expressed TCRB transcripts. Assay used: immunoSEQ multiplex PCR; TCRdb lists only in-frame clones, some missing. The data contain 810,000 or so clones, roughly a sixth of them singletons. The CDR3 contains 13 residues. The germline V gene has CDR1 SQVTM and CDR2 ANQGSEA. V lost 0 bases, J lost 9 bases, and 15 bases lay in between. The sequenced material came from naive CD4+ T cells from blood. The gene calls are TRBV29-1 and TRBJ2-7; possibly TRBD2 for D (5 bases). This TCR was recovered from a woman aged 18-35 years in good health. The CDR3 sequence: CSVEDGETMGQYF. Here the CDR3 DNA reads TGCAGCGTTGAAGACGGGGAAACAATGGGGCAGTACTTC.